The rows below give T cell receptor beta chains drawn from one sample of a study. TCRdb re-called the 5' RACE reads with MiXCR, one entry per CDR3 protein. The table lists about 4,900 distinct CDR3 sequences, 55% to 75% of them singletons, with about 4.1% in the top ten. Specimen: Tregs sorted from blood. The source of these receptors is a female donor with breast cancer. The CDR3 runs from the conserved cysteine through the conserved F or W. Fields, in order: J gene, V gene, D gene, clone size, CDR3 protein, CDR3 DNA. The D gene is left open where the match is weak. Only part of the rows carry a size: once, few, many, or a class if the clone is expanded.

J gene: TRBJ2-7; V gene: TRBV4-2; D gene: TRBD2; clone size: NA; CDR3 protein: CASSQTGTSDYEQYF; CDR3 DNA: TGTGCCAGCAGCCAAACCGGGACTAGCGACTACGAGCAGTACTTC
J gene: TRBJ1-5; V gene: TRBV7-6; D gene: NA; clone size: NA; CDR3 protein: CASSYDTFGSQHF; CDR3 DNA: TGTGCCAGCAGCTACGACACGTTTGGATCCCAGCATTTT
J gene: TRBJ1-1; V gene: TRBV12-3/TRBV12-4; D gene: TRBD1; clone size: NA; CDR3 protein: CASRAGGSGTEAFF; CDR3 DNA: TGTGCCAGCAGGGCAGGGGGCAGTGGGACTGAAGCTTTCTTT
J gene: TRBJ2-7; V gene: TRBV4-1; D gene: NA; clone size: NA; CDR3 protein: CASSQEKSSYEQYF; CDR3 DNA: TGCGCCAGCAGCCAAGAAAAGTCCTCCTACGAGCAGTACTTC
J gene: TRBJ2-3; V gene: TRBV6-1; D gene: NA; clone size: NA; CDR3 protein: CASSLPDTQYF; CDR3 DNA: TGTGCCAGCAGTTTACCAGATACGCAGTATTTT
J gene: TRBJ2-1; V gene: TRBV27; D gene: TRBD2; clone size: once; CDR3 protein: CASSWTSGPNEQFF; CDR3 DNA: TGTGCCAGCAGTTGGACTAGCGGACCCAATGAGCAGTTCTTC
J gene: TRBJ1-1; V gene: TRBV5-1; D gene: TRBD1; clone size: NA; CDR3 protein: CASSLEQGDTEAFF; CDR3 DNA: TGCGCCAGCAGCTTGGAGCAGGGGGACACTGAAGCTTTCTTT
J gene: TRBJ2-7; V gene: TRBV29-1; D gene: NA; clone size: NA; CDR3 protein: CSVRRMWGEDEQYF; CDR3 DNA: TGCAGCGTTCGCCGGATGTGGGGTGAGGACGAGCAGTACTTC
J gene: TRBJ1-1; V gene: TRBV20-1; D gene: TRBD1; clone size: NA; CDR3 protein: CSAPLQGATNTEAFF; CDR3 DNA: TGCAGTGCTCCCCTCCAGGGGGCGACGAACACTGAAGCTTTCTTT
J gene: TRBJ2-7; V gene: TRBV27; D gene: NA; clone size: few; CDR3 protein: CASSYGQLYEQYF; CDR3 DNA: TGTGCCAGCAGTTACGGCCAACTCTACGAGCAGTACTTC
J gene: TRBJ2-1; V gene: TRBV9; D gene: NA; clone size: NA; CDR3 protein: CASSVAGAGNEQFF; CDR3 DNA: TGTGCCAGCAGCGTAGCGGGAGCTGGGAATGAGCAGTTCTTC
J gene: TRBJ2-1; V gene: TRBV7-9; D gene: NA; clone size: NA; CDR3 protein: CASSSRDPNEQFF; CDR3 DNA: TGTGCCAGCAGCAGCAGGGACCCCAATGAGCAGTTCTTC
J gene: TRBJ2-1; V gene: TRBV11-1; D gene: TRBD2; clone size: NA; CDR3 protein: CASSIGLAKPSGHNEQFF; CDR3 DNA: TGTGCCAGCAGCATTGGACTAGCGAAACCTAGTGGACATAATGAGCAGTTCTTC
J gene: TRBJ2-7; V gene: TRBV15; D gene: NA; clone size: NA; CDR3 protein: CATSRDSVSEQYF; CDR3 DNA: TGTGCCACCAGCAGAGATTCGGTCTCCGAGCAGTACTTC
J gene: TRBJ1-5; V gene: TRBV6-2/TRBV6-3; D gene: TRBD1; clone size: NA; CDR3 protein: CASSEADRGGQPQHF; CDR3 DNA: TGTGCCAGCAGTGAAGCCGACAGGGGAGGCCAGCCCCAGCATTTT
J gene: TRBJ1-2; V gene: TRBV27; D gene: NA; clone size: NA; CDR3 protein: CASSSMGNYGYTF; CDR3 DNA: TGTGCCAGCAGTTCTATGGGAAACTATGGCTACACCTTC
J gene: TRBJ2-5; V gene: TRBV27; D gene: NA; clone size: once; CDR3 protein: CASSLSTDQETQYF; CDR3 DNA: TGTGCCAGCAGTTTAAGCACAGATCAAGAGACCCAGTACTTC
J gene: TRBJ2-7; V gene: TRBV27; D gene: TRBD2; clone size: NA; CDR3 protein: CASSPGTSGRAYEQYF; CDR3 DNA: TGTGCCAGCAGTCCCGGGACTAGCGGGAGAGCGTACGAGCAGTACTTC
J gene: TRBJ1-5; V gene: TRBV20-1; D gene: NA; clone size: NA; CDR3 protein: CSVQGGRDQPQHF; CDR3 DNA: TGCAGTGTTCAAGGGGGGCGCGATCAGCCCCAGCATTTT
J gene: TRBJ1-2; V gene: TRBV28; D gene: TRBD1; clone size: NA; CDR3 protein: CASSFIPTGGRGYTF; CDR3 DNA: TGTGCCAGCAGTTTTATTCCGACAGGGGGAAGGGGCTACACCTTC
J gene: TRBJ2-2; V gene: TRBV10-3; D gene: NA; clone size: few; CDR3 protein: CAISGTGGAGEPFF; CDR3 DNA: TGTGCCATCAGTGGAACGGGGGGCGCCGGGGAGCCGTTTTTT
J gene: TRBJ1-2; V gene: TRBV10-3; D gene: TRBD1; clone size: NA; CDR3 protein: CASSGTDSYGYTF; CDR3 DNA: TGTGCCAGCAGCGGGACAGATAGCTATGGCTACACCTTC
J gene: TRBJ1-5; V gene: TRBV6-5; D gene: NA; clone size: few; CDR3 protein: CASSYGPEGIDQPQHF; CDR3 DNA: TGTGCCAGCAGTTACGGCCCGGAGGGGATCGATCAGCCCCAGCATTTT
J gene: TRBJ2-4; V gene: TRBV4-1; D gene: NA; clone size: NA; CDR3 protein: CASSLTADSNIQYF; CDR3 DNA: TGTGCCAGCAGCCTCACCGCAGACAGTAACATTCAGTACTTC